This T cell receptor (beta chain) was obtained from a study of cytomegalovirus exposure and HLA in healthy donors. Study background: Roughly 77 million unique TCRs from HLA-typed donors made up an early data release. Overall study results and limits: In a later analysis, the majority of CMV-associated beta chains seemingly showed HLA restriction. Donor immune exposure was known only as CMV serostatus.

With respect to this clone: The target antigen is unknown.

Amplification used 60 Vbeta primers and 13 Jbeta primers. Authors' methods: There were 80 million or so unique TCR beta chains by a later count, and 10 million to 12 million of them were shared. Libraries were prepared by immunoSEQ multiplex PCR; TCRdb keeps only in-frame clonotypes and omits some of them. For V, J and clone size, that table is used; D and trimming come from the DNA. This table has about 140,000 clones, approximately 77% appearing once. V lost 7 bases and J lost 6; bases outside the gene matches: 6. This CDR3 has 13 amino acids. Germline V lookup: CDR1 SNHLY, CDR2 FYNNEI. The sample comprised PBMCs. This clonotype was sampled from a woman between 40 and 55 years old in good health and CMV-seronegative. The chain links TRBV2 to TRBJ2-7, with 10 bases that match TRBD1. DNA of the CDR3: TGTGCCAGCAACCGACAGGGGGCCTGCGAGCAGTACTTC. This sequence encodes CASNRQGACEQYF.